These T cell receptor beta chains were read from a single sample in a study of blood T cells in healthy people across ages. Using its own MiXCR run on the 5' RACE reads, TCRdb lists one record per CDR3 protein. Among over 950,000 distinct CDR3 sequences listed, roughly half were seen once. The sequencing input was blood. The receptors stem from a woman aged 55 to 70 in good health. CDR3s include the opening cysteine and the closing phenylalanine or tryptophan. The D gene is left open where the match is weak. The size field is filled for only some rows; it gives once, few, many or a size class.

D	J	size	V	DNA	CDR3
.	TRBJ1-1	.	TRBV9	TGTGCCAGCAGCGTAGGGTACGGGGGGCGGAACACTGAAGCTTTCTTT	CASSVGYGGRNTEAFF
.	TRBJ2-1	.	TRBV3-1	TGTGCCAGCAGCCAGAGGCAATACAATGAGCAGTTCTTC	CASSQRQYNEQFF
.	TRBJ2-7	.	TRBV28	TGTGCCAGCAGCATCGGAGGGGGCAGTCGGTACGAGCAGTACTTC	CASSIGGGSRYEQYF
.	TRBJ2-3	few	TRBV7-3	TGTGCCAGCAGCCCTCAAATGGCGAGCAGAGATACGCAGTATTTT	CASSPQMASRDTQYF
.	TRBJ2-7	once	TRBV27	TGTGCCAGCAGACGGGTCCTAGTTGGCTCCTACGAGCAGTACTTC	CASRRVLVGSYEQYF
.	TRBJ2-1	.	TRBV7-6	TGTGCCAGCAGCTTAGTCTTTCAGGAGCAGTTCTTC	CASSLVFQEQFF
.	TRBJ2-3	.	TRBV9	TGTGCCAGCAGCTCCGAAGTTACGCAGTATTTT	CASSSEVTQYF
.	TRBJ2-3	few	TRBV7-2	TGTGCCAGCAGCTTTTCCAGGGCCGATACGCAGTATTTT	CASSFSRADTQYF
.	TRBJ2-1	.	TRBV20-1	TGCAGTGCCGATATAGCCCACTCGACAGCCACCTCCTACAATGAGCAGTTCTTC	CSADIAHSTATSYNEQFF
TRBD1	TRBJ2-2	.	TRBV29-1	TGCAGCGTGGATCCGGGTCAGGGGGCACCGGGGGAGCTGTTTTTT	CSVDPGQGAPGELFF
.	TRBJ2-3	.	TRBV7-3	TGTGCCAGCAGCTATGGTAGCACAGGTACGCAGTATTTT	CASSYGSTGTQYF
.	TRBJ2-7	.	TRBV15	TGTACCACCAGCACAGTTAGAAGCGACGAGCAGTACTTC	CTTSTVRSDEQYF
.	TRBJ2-3	.	TRBV20-1	TGCAGTGCTGAGGACCGTACTAGCACAGATACGCAGTATTTT	CSAEDRTSTDTQYF
TRBD2	TRBJ2-5	.	TRBV12-3/TRBV12-4	TGTGCCAGCAGTTTAGACGCTTGGGGGGTCGGGACTAGAGGGACCCAGTACTTC	CASSLDAWGVGTRGTQYF
TRBD1	TRBJ2-5	.	TRBV4-1	TGCGCCAGCAGCAGGGAACAGGGGGATGAGACCCAGTACTTC	CASSREQGDETQYF
TRBD1	TRBJ1-2	.	TRBV5-1	TGCGCCAGCAGCTTGACGAATACAGGGGACTATGGCTACACCTTC	CASSLTNTGDYGYTF
TRBD2	TRBJ2-3	.	TRBV7-3	TGTGCCAGCAGCTCGGGACTACCCCTCTCCCCAGATACGCAGTATTTT	CASSSGLPLSPDTQYF
.	TRBJ2-4	.	TRBV4-1	TGCGCCAGCAGCTGGGAGGGGGTTCCCTACGGGCAGTACTTC	CASSWEGVPYGQYF
.	TRBJ2-7	few	TRBV2	TGTGCCAGCAGGGCCGGAGGGTACGAGCAGTACTTC	CASRAGGYEQYF
.	TRBJ2-3	.	TRBV25-1	TGTGCCAACAGTGAATACGTCAGGGACACAGATACGCAGTATTTT	CANSEYVRDTDTQYF
.	TRBJ2-7	few	TRBV7-9	TGTGCCAGCAGCTCTACGGGAGTAATCAACGAGCAGTACTTC	CASSSTGVINEQYF
.	TRBJ2-7	.	TRBV4-1	TGCGCCAGCAGCCTGGACAGTACGAAGCAGTACTTC	CASSLDSTKQYF
TRBD2	TRBJ2-7	.	TRBV20-1	TGCAGTGCTAGCCCACCTCTAGCGGGTACCTACGAGCAGTACTTC	CSASPPLAGTYEQYF
.	TRBJ1-2	.	TRBV13	TGTGCCAGCAGCTCCCGATGGGGCCGAGAGAACCCAAGGAACTATGGCTACACCTTC	CASSSRWGRENPRNYGYTF
TRBD1	TRBJ2-1	.	TRBV30	TGTGCCTGGAACCTGACAGGGCCCTACAATGAGCAGTTCTTC	CAWNLTGPYNEQFF
.	TRBJ2-1	.	TRBV29-1	TGCAGCGTTGAGGCTAGTCTATACAATGAGCAGTTCTTC	CSVEASLYNEQFF
.	TRBJ1-4	.	TRBV7-2	TGTGCCAGCAGCTTAGGGGGGCAGGCAATAAATGAAAAACTGTTTTTT	CASSLGGQAINEKLFF
.	TRBJ2-5	.	TRBV2	TGTGCCAGCAGGGGGGACACGCAAGAGACCCAGTACTTC	CASRGDTQETQYF
TRBD2	TRBJ2-7	few	TRBV6-2/TRBV6-3	TGTGCCAGCAGTCCCCCGGGACTAGCGGGAGGAAACTACGAGCAGTACTTC	CASSPPGLAGGNYEQYF
TRBD1	TRBJ1-3	.	TRBV15	TGTGCCACCAGCAGAGTTACAGGGGGCTCTGGAAACACCATATATTTT	CATSRVTGGSGNTIYF
.	TRBJ2-7	.	TRBV25-1	TGTGCCAGCAGTGAACACGGTCAGGGGACAATGGGCGAGCAGTACTTC	CASSEHGQGTMGEQYF
.	TRBJ1-4	.	TRBV5-1	TGCGCCAGCAGCTTGGCCGGGACTAGCGAAAAACTGTTTTTT	CASSLAGTSEKLFF
.	TRBJ1-6	once	TRBV7-8	TGTGCCAGCAGCTCCGTTGGGCTCCAGCGGACCCTCCACTTT	CASSSVGLQRTLHF
TRBD1	TRBJ1-2	.	TRBV7-9	TGTGCCAGCAGAGCCCTCCCCAGACAGGGGGCGGGATATGGCTACACCTTC	CASRALPRQGAGYGYTF
TRBD1	TRBJ2-3	.	TRBV6-5	TGTGCCAGCAGTGGACAGGTTCGCGCAGATACGCAGTATTTT	CASSGQVRADTQYF
.	TRBJ1-2	.	TRBV20-1	TGCAGTGCTAGGGACCTCCTGGGGGACTATGGCTACACCTTC	CSARDLLGDYGYTF
TRBD2	TRBJ2-3	few	TRBV20-1	TGCAGTGCTGATCGGACTAGCGGGACCTCTAGCACAGATACGCAGTATTTT	CSADRTSGTSSTDTQYF
.	TRBJ2-7	few	TRBV29-1	TGCAGCGCCCTTGTGCTAGCATCCGAGCAGTACTTC	CSALVLASEQYF
.	TRBJ2-7	few	TRBV28	TGTGCCAGCAGTCCAACAGCTGTAGTTTACGAGCAGTACTTC	CASSPTAVVYEQYF
.	TRBJ2-1	many	TRBV4-1	TGCGCCAGCAGCCAAGATCCCTTAAGCTCCTACAATGAGCAGTTCTTC	CASSQDPLSSYNEQFF
.	TRBJ2-5	.	TRBV7-2	TGTGCCAGCAGCTTAGCGAGCCTTCAAGAGACCCAGTACTTC	CASSLASLQETQYF
TRBD2	TRBJ2-3	.	TRBV4-2	TGTGCCAGCAGCCAAGATTCCATAGCGGGAGATAGCACAGATACGCAGTATTTT	CASSQDSIAGDSTDTQYF
.	TRBJ2-7	.	TRBV6-6	TGTGCCAGCAGTTACCCGGGCGGGGAGCGAGCCTACGAGCAGTACTTC	CASSYPGGERAYEQYF
TRBD1	TRBJ1-2	.	TRBV7-2	TGTGCCAGCAGCGACAGGGGGAACTATGGCTACACCTTC	CASSDRGNYGYTF
.	TRBJ2-3	.	TRBV27	TGTGCCTGCAGTCCCGGGGCCCTGACGCAGTATTTT	CACSPGALTQYF
TRBD1	TRBJ2-5	few	TRBV20-1	TGCAGTGTCTCCAGGGGGCTACAAGAGACCCAGTACTTC	CSVSRGLQETQYF
TRBD2	TRBJ2-3	.	TRBV30	TGTGCCTGGAGGGGACTAGCGGGATCAGATACGCAGTATTTT	CAWRGLAGSDTQYF